The entry below describes one T cell receptor (beta chain). Original processing methods: Reference gene primer amplification gave estimated nucleated cell counts. The assay was immunoSEQ multiplex PCR, and TCRdb's table has in-frame clones only and misses some. From that table come the V and J calls and clone size; the DNA was used to work out D and trimming. The sample has about 440,000 clones, approximately 90% seen once. This CDR3 is 13 amino acids long. The germline V and J ends were trimmed by 5 bases and 5 bases, with 12 bases remaining between them. Germline CDR1 MGHDK, CDR2 SYGVNS. Participant ages covered about 18 to 95 years across 24 US areas. The sample belongs to a study of blood T cell repertoires in COVID-19.

The chain uses TRBV25-1 and TRBJ1-2, with D unclear. Sequencing used PBMCs or T cells enriched from blood (not recorded which). The receptor's source is a woman under 30 with acute COVID-19. Here the CDR3 reads CASSPGIGYGYTF. The CDR3 nucleotides are TGTGCCAGCAGTCCCGGGATAGGGTATGGCTACACCTTC.